This T cell receptor beta chain is drawn from a study of shared clonotypes between healthy human individuals. Study-wide results and caveats: Clonotype sharing among donors likely depends on sequencing depth.

Comments on this clone: Antigen: not known.

Germline V gene sequence: CDR1 LGHNT, CDR2 FRNRAP. The CDR3 totals 12 residues. Trimming removed 5 bases from V and 7 bases from J, with 9 bases in between. The assay ran at deep level. Assay: immunoSEQ multiplex PCR; the TCRdb copy retains only in-frame clones and omits some. This table has about 2,500,000 clones, about 92% appearing once. The donors, healthy adults who were HIV-negative, had experienced no recent acute infections or vaccinations. The receptor was derived from a man aged 18-30 years in good health. The V and J genes are TRBV12-5 and TRBJ2-1; no clear D gene. The sequencing sample was made of naive CD4+ T cells sorted from blood. Subset: CD45RA+ positively selected. The CDR3 reads CASGPQMNEQFF. The CDR3 DNA reads TGTGCTAGTGGTCCCCAAATGAATGAGCAGTTCTTC. The whole variable domain, filled in from reference TRBV12-5 and TRBJ2-1, reads DARVTQTPRHKVTEMGQEVTMRCQPILGHNTVFWYRQTMMQGLELLAYFRNRAPLDDSGMPKDRFSAEMPDATLATLKIQPSEPRDSAVYFCASGPQMNEQFFGPGTRLTVL.